The T cell receptor beta chain under discussion was sequenced for a study of vaccination effects on CD4 cells after COVID-19 (dated by TCRdb to the early 2020s). As for the study more broadly: The ViraFEST assay stimulated PBMC with viral peptide pools and then used TCR sequencing to identify antigen-specific CD4+ T cell clonotypes by expansion. Two doses of either the BNT162b2 or the mRNA-1273 mRNA SARS-CoV-2 vaccine were administered to participants. Some 2 million PBMC per well were cultured with 9 to 10 ug/ml peptides in IMDM containing approximately 4.7% human AB serum, approximately 10 IU/ml IL-2 and gentamicin. The study compared SARS-CoV-2 spike-specific CD4+ TCR repertoires before and after mRNA vaccination in COVID-19 convalescent patients and infection-naive vaccine recipients. Altogether, about 10 COVID-19 convalescent patients and 4 SARS-CoV-2-naive healthy vaccine recipients made up the full study. Cultures from other donors in the study were sequenced with the Oncomine TCR Beta short-read assay on an Illumina iSeq 100. Study-wide conclusions, independent of this receptor: Marked clonal contraction was observed in both infection-induced and vaccine-induced clones at late post-vaccination timepoints, consistent with waning T cell responses. Only a small number of convalescent patients were included, and no early post-infection timepoints were available, which limited the study. Among healthy vaccine recipients, nearly all vaccine-induced clones were SARS-CoV-2 mono-reactive, and just 1 of 255 was cross-reactive with common cold coronaviruses.

Remarks on this clone: The target of this receptor is not known. Within one base of it there is no much larger clone, and no base qualities were kept.

Reading the germline V gene gives CDR1 SGHNT and CDR2 YENEEA. Cut back by 4 bases and 0 bases, the V and J ends lie 7 bases apart. Including cysteine and phenylalanine, the CDR3 has 14 amino acids. CDR3 DNA only is kept here, 42 bases in frame from base 1. Library generation was performed with the immunoSEQ multiplex PCR assay. DNA from the cultured and isolated CD4+ T cells underwent TCR beta CDR3 sequencing. In the authors' own workflow: Non-productive TCR sequences were discarded, and reads were trimmed to the CDR3 region, with only CDR3s of 7 or more amino acids retained. The MANAFEST web app was used to pick out antigen-specific clonotypes by comparing their expansion in peptide wells with that in reference cultures. To count as positive, a clone had to show expansion at FDR<0.05 compared with the reference and with all other wells, an odds ratio above 5, and a frequency above 0.1% in two replicate wells. A clonotype was defined as cross-reactive if the clonotype was significantly expanded both in SARS-CoV-2 spike wells and in at least one common cold coronavirus spike condition. Using the stringdist R package, CDR3 similarity was measured by Levenshtein distance, and unrooted trees were constructed with ape in R 3.6.1. TCRdb's version of the immuneACCESS table is confined to in-frame rearrangements and falls short of the full clone set. An unresolved V gene accounts for under half of the shortfall where checked; the remainder is of unknown origin. That table supplies the V and J calls and clone size; D and trimming were determined from the DNA. Present in this sample are 30,000 or so clones, 65% of which were seen just once. The ten largest clones represent about 9.8% of the sample.

After 10 to 11 days of culture, CD4+ T cells were isolated with the EasySep CD4+ T cell isolation kit. None of the healthy vaccine recipients had a prior SARS-CoV-2 infection, which was confirmed by nucleocapsid antibody tests that came back negative both before and after vaccination. Half of the culture medium was replaced with fresh IL-2-containing medium on days 3 and 7. Unless otherwise noted, each peptide stimulation condition was cultured in triplicate wells. Using Ficoll-Paque Plus gradient centrifugation, PBMC were separated from whole blood and then either used fresh or cryopreserved at -140C. The QIAamp micro DNA kit was used to extract genomic DNA from the cultured CD4+ T cells.

The sample in question was CD4+ T cells from PBMCs cultured without peptide, obtained before COVID-19 vaccination. This TCR was sampled from a human donor who received a COVID-19 vaccine. The V and J genes are TRBV11-3 and TRBJ1-3; the best D guess is TRBD1, with 5 bases matching. The DNA sequence is as follows: TGTGCCAGCAGCTCAGGGTCCTCTGGAAACACCATATATTTT. This sequence encodes CASSSGSSGNTIYF.